What follows are 4 T cell receptor beta chains derived from one specimen sequenced in a study of blood T cell repertoires in COVID-19. The assay was immunoSEQ multiplex PCR, and TCRdb's table has in-frame clones only and misses some. Of over 200,000 clones listed, approximately 89% are singletons. Sequencing was performed on PBMCs or T cells enriched from blood (not recorded which). These receptors were obtained from a woman aged 25-40 years who had been exposed to COVID-19.

This clone was seen ten or more times. This chain connects TRBV3-1 (or the pseudogene TRBV3-2) to TRBJ2-1; 12 bases align to TRBD1. The CDR3 runs to 17 residues. The V gene's germline CDR1 is LGHDT and CDR2 YNNKEL (reference sequence). With V trimmed by 3 bases and J by 8 bases, 11 bases remained unmatched. The CDR3 loop is CASSQGTPGQGAYEQFF. DNA for the CDR3: TGTGCCAGCAGCCAGGGGACGCCGGGACAGGGGGCCTATGAGCAGTTCTTC.

CDR3 in DNA: TGTGCCAGCAGTAAGAGTACCCCCTACGAGCAGTACTTC. Translating it yields CASSKSTPYEQYF. The chain employs TRBV2 and TRBJ2-7; D gene uncertain. V gave up 5 bases and J gave up 2 bases, with 10 bases separating them. The CDR3 spans 13 residues. From germline, CDR1 is SNHLY and CDR2 FYNNEI.

The chain has TRBV7-3 and TRBJ1-1; D ambiguous. There are 16 residues in the CDR3. The germline V and J ends were trimmed by 0 bases and 11 bases, with 22 bases remaining between them. The V gene's germline CDR1 is SGHTA and CDR2 FQGTGA. CDR3 loop: CASSLTQTIDFTGAFF. Here the CDR3 DNA reads TGTGCCAGCAGCTTAACCCAGACGATTGACTTTACTGGGGCTTTCTTT.

This chain uses TRBV6-5 with TRBJ1-1; D is undetermined. CDR1 and CDR2 from the germline V gene are MNHEY and SVGAGI. The CDR3 is 15 amino acids. Deletions cut 7 bases from V and 4 bases from J, with 19 bases between. This CDR3 is CASKGSKRAGTEAFF. The CDR3 DNA follows: TGTGCCAGCAAAGGAAGTAAGCGAGCTGGCACTGAAGCTTTCTTT.